The 13 T cell receptor beta chains in this list originate from one sample, sequenced in a study of CD8+ T cells in alopecia areata. RNA extraction and reverse transcription yielded cDNA as sequencing template. The data were produced by immunoSEQ multiplex PCR, yet TCRdb's version contains in-frame clones alone and is incomplete. The table shows approximately 280,000 clones, with 55% to 75% occurring only once. Treatment described: oral pan-JAK inhibitor, 5-10 mg twice daily. The sample in question was CD4+ T cells sorted from blood, obtained at week 24, from a patient treated with tofacitinib. The receptors come from a human donor with alopecia areata.

The genes are TRBV15 and TRBJ2-7; D gene unclear. Trimming pared 0 bases from V and 4 bases from J, leaving 10 bases between. Per the germline V gene, CDR1 is LNHNV and CDR2 is YYDKDF (reference sequence). The length of the CDR3 is 14 residues. The DNA for the CDR3 is TGTGCCACCAGCAGAGAAATTACGGAGTACGAGCAGTACTTC. Translated: CATSREITEYEQYF. The complete variable domain, with remaining parts taken from reference TRBV15 and TRBJ2-7, reads DAMVIQNPRYQVTQFGKPVTLSCSQTLNHNVMYWYQQKSSQAPKLLFHYYDKDFNNEADTPDNFQSRRPNTSFCFLDIRSPGLGDTAMYLCATSREITEYEQYFGPGTRLTVT.

The chain couples TRBV4-1 to TRBJ1-5; 7 bases align to TRBD1. V dropped 1 base and J dropped 3; count of bases not matched to a gene: 6. From germline, CDR1 is MGHRA and CDR2 YSYEKL. This CDR3 has 16 amino acids. CDR3 sequence: CASSQARDRYNQPQHF. As DNA, the CDR3 is TGCGCCAGCAGCCAAGCCCGGGACAGATACAATCAGCCCCAGCATTTT.

CDR3 protein: CASSPRRGNSPLHF. The CDR3 DNA follows: TGTGCCAGCTCACCACGCAGGGGCAATTCACCCCTCCACTTT. This chain uses TRBV18 with TRBJ1-6, with D possibly matching TRBD1 (6 bases). The CDR3 covers 14 residues. Germline loops: CDR1 KGHSH, CDR2 LQKENI. V lost 1 base, J lost 7 bases, and 8 bases lay in between.

The chain combines TRBV5-1 with TRBJ2-6; no reliable D call. CDR1 is SGHRS, CDR2 YFSETQ, per germline. This CDR3 spans 18 amino acids. V lost 0 bases and J 0 bases, leaving 13 bases between the germline ends. The CDR3 bases are TGCGCCAGCAGCTTGGCAGGTCTGGCCAACTCTGGGGCCAACGTCCTGACTTTC. Translation: CASSLAGLANSGANVLTF.

The chain is built from TRBV5-1 and TRBJ1-1; perhaps TRBD1 as D (6 bases). CDR3 length equals 14 residues. CDR1 is SGHRS and CDR2 is YFSETQ in the germline V gene. V was pared by 4 bases and J by 4 bases, with 14 bases between. DNA for the CDR3: TGCGCCAGCAGCCCCAACCGACAGGTCACTGAAGCTTTCTTT. It yields the protein CASSPNRQVTEAFF.

V usage is TRBV30 and J usage is TRBJ2-6; D unclear. CDR3 size: 15 residues. The V gene lost 2 bases and the J gene lost 3 bases, with 11 bases spanning the gap. Germline CDR1 reads GTSNPN; CDR2 reads SVGIG (reference sequence). The CDR3 reads CAWSPMNFGANVLTF. CDR3 coding DNA: TGTGCCTGGAGTCCCATGAACTTTGGGGCCAACGTCCTGACTTTC. Using reference TRBV30 and TRBJ2-6 for the parts outside the CDR3, the full variable domain is SQTIHQWPATLVQPVGSPLSLECTVEGTSNPNLYWYRQAAGRGLQLLFYSVGIGQISSEVPQNLSASRPQDRQFILSSKKLLLSDSGFYLCAWSPMNFGANVLTFGAGSRLTVL.

The genes are TRBV30 and TRBJ2-7; unclear D gene. Trimming removed 4 bases from V and 4 bases from J, with 8 bases in between. In germline, CDR1 is GTSNPN, CDR2 SVGIG (reference sequence). There are 11 residues in the CDR3. CDR3 residues: CAWKASYEQYF. The CDR3 DNA reads as TGTGCCTGGAAGGCCAGTTACGAGCAGTACTTC.

V gene TRBV29-1 combines with J gene TRBJ2-7; D is possibly TRBD1 (5 bases). The CDR3 extends over 11 amino acids. Looked up from germline, CDR1 is SQVTM and CDR2 is ANQGSEA. Trimming took off 5 bases at V and 4 bases at J, with 9 bases between the two ends. CDR3 residues: CSVHKGYEQYF. CDR3 coding DNA: TGCAGCGTTCACAAGGGGTACGAGCAGTACTTC.

The J gene is TRBJ1-1, the V gene TRBV27; D unclear. This CDR3 is 13 amino acids long. CDR1 and CDR2 (germline): MNHEY, SMNVEV (reference sequence). Between the trimmed V and J ends, which lost 5 bases and 4 bases, there was a span of 11 bases. The CDR3 DNA reads TGTGCCAGCAGTCTCTCCCCGGGCACTGAAGCTTTCTTT. This sequence encodes CASSLSPGTEAFF.

The chain links TRBV2 to TRBJ2-2; 9 nucleotides match TRBD2. The ends lost 6 bases at V and 2 bases at J; junction bases unmatched: 10. The germline V gene encodes CDR1 SNHLY and CDR2 FYNNEI. The CDR3 sequence is 17 residues long. CDR3 bases: TGTGCCAGCAGGGGTAGCGGGGGTTATTCCAACACCGGGGAGCTGTTTTTT. Encoded protein: CASRGSGGYSNTGELFF.

This clone has a handful of counts. The chain couples TRBV30 to TRBJ1-4, with a weak D call TRBD1 (5 bases). There are 17 residues in the CDR3. With 0 bases removed from V and 0 bases from J, the gap between germline ends came to 14 bases. Germline V CDR1 and CDR2: GTSNPN, SVGIG (reference sequence). CDR3 sequence (DNA): TGTGCCTGGAGTGTACTGCCAGGGCTATCAACTAATGAAAAACTGTTTTTT. This gives the protein CAWSVLPGLSTNEKLFF.

The V gene is TRBV5-1, the J gene TRBJ2-3; 9 positions agree with TRBD1. V was clipped by 4 bases and J by 4 bases; unmatched bases: 10. This CDR3 spans 16 amino acids. Germline V gene lookup returns CDR1 SGHRS and CDR2 YFSETQ. This chain's CDR3 is CASSLNRDRVPDTQYF. CDR3 bases: TGCGCCAGCAGCCTCAACCGGGACAGGGTACCAGATACGCAGTATTTT.

This clone has a handful of counts. The rearrangement links TRBV28 to TRBJ2-1; the D gene is possibly TRBD2 (7 bases). This CDR3 is built from 15 residues. V lost 10 bases, J lost 7 bases, and 23 bases lay in between. Germline CDR1 and CDR2: MDHEN and SYDVKM. The DNA of the CDR3 is TGTGCCATCTCCACCCAGGGGCGGGGGAGTAATGAGCAGTTCTTC. Protein: CAISTQGRGSNEQFF.